This TCR beta chain was sequenced during a study of control samples from healthy donors and cancer patients. Sequencing was performed with immunoSEQ multiplex PCR; in TCRdb, only in-frame clones are kept and a portion is missing. This table holds 80,000 or so clones, 90% to 95% found once. V was clipped by 1 base and J by 4 bases, with 8 bases between them. Germline assignment: CDR1 GTSNPN and CDR2 SVGIG (reference sequence). This CDR3 spans 13 amino acids. The sequencing input was blood. V gene TRBV30 combines with J gene TRBJ1-5; D not certain. This clonotype originated in a woman between 40 and 55 years old in good health. This CDR3 is CAWSGQENQPQHF. As DNA, the CDR3 is TGTGCCTGGAGTGGGCAGGAAAATCAGCCCCAGCATTTT.